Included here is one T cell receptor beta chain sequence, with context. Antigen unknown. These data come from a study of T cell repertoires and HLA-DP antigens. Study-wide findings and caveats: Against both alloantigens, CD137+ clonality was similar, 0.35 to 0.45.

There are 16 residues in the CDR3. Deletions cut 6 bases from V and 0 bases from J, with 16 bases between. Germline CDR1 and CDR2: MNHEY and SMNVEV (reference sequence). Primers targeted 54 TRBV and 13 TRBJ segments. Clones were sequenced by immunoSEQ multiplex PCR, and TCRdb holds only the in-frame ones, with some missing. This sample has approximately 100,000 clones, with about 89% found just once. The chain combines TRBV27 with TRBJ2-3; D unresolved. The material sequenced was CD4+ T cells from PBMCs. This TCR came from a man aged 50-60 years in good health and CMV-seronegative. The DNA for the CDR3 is TGTGCCAGCAGCCGCGTGGTAGATATAAGCACAGATACGCAGTATTTT. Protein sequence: CASSRVVDISTDTQYF.